This T cell receptor (beta chain) was recovered during a study of identical twins. General study findings and limits: The degree of excess twin sharing was weaker in beta out-of-frame sequences. In zero-insertion analyses, partial confounding could arise from invariant MAIT and iNKT cells. The study based its conclusions on cross-sectional statistical analysis and did not follow the same donors.

The cDNA had a unique molecular identifier and a template-switch universal primer site. One entry per CDR3 protein results from TCRdb running MiXCR on the 5' RACE reads. Of around 490,000 distinct CDR3 sequences listed, around 15% were seen once; the top ten hold less than 0.5%. This clonotype was counted only a few times. Its antigen is currently unknown. V gave up 3 bases and J gave up 4 bases, with 12 bases separating them. This CDR3 is built from 15 residues. Germline loops: CDR1 SEHNR, CDR2 FQNEAQ (reference sequence). These sequences were also reported in another study, on yellow fever vaccine responses in identical twins.

The source of this sequence is a woman between 18 and 29 years old in good health. This rearrangement joins TRBV7-9 to TRBJ2-2, with a weak D call TRBD2 (7 bases). Sequenced: CD4+ T cells sorted from blood. CDR3 sequence reads: CASSFEGGPTGELFF. In nucleotides, the CDR3 is TGTGCCAGCAGCTTCGAGGGGGGGCCCACCGGGGAGCTGTTTTTT.